Listed here are 2 T cell receptor beta chains from one sample, sequenced in a study of blood T cell repertoires in COVID-19. Profiled with immunoSEQ multiplex PCR; TCRdb holds only in-frame clones, not every one. The sample holds approximately 220,000 clones, roughly 80% seen once. The sequenced sample was peripheral blood. Receptors were obtained from a woman aged 25 to 39 who had recovered from COVID-19.

About this clone itself: At one end the junction does not follow the germline gene, possibly because of a read error. The V gene is TRBV5-4, the J gene TRBJ2-3; TRBD2 aligns across 10 bases. From germline, CDR1 is SGHNT and CDR2 YYREEE (reference sequence). This CDR3 comprises 16 residues. The CDR3 is CASSLGTSAYTDTQYF. The CDR3, as DNA: TGTGCCAGCAGTTTGGGGACTAGCGCTTACACAGATACGCAGTATTTT.

The rearrangement joins TRBV15 to TRBJ2-7; tentative D call: TRBD2 (7 bases). The CDR3 extends over 14 amino acids. V was clipped by 3 bases and J by 4 bases, with 13 bases between them. Germline lookup yields CDR1 LNHNV and CDR2 YYDKDF (reference sequence). The CDR3: CATSSGGGTYEQYF. As DNA, the CDR3 is TGTGCCACCAGCAGCGGCGGGGGCACATACGAGCAGTACTTC.